This T cell receptor (beta chain) was documented in a study of blood T cell repertoires in COVID-19. Across the study: PBMCs, B-cell-depleted T cells, or T cells provided the cDNA or gDNA that made up the material.

Per the study methods: Nucleated cell number was recorded as an estimate derived from reference gene primer amplification. TCRdb's copy holds only in-frame clones and misses some; the assay was immunoSEQ multiplex PCR. Clone size and the V and J calls come from that table; the DNA yielded D and trimming. The table shows 80,000 to 90,000 clones, with approximately 83% occurring only once. Germline assignment: CDR1 LNHDA and CDR2 SQIVND (reference sequence). The CDR3 runs 16 residues. Trimming left V 0 bases short and J 6 bases short, with 16 bases between. V usage is TRBV19 and J usage is TRBJ2-3; tentative D call: TRBD2 (5 bases). Input material: peripheral blood. This clonotype was sampled from a woman in her 70s with acute or convalescent COVID-19. Here the CDR3 DNA reads TGTGCCAGTAGTATAGACACGTTGGGCCGGAGGGATACGCAGTATTTT. As protein: CASSIDTLGRRDTQYF.